The rows below give T cell receptor beta chains drawn from one sample of a study of T cell responses to AZD1222 COVID-19 vaccine. Generated by immunoSEQ multiplex PCR, the TCRdb table keeps only in-frame clones and is missing some. The sample holds more than 85,000 clones; around 90% are singletons and the top ten take around 7%. This specimen consisted of peripheral blood, obtained on day 0 of AZD1222 vaccination. These receptors originate from an adult in good health. CDR3s leave out the opening cysteine and the closing phenylalanine or tryptophan.

j_call | v_call | cdr3_aa
TRBJ2-1 | TRBV4-2 | ASSHETSGANNEQF
TRBJ1-2 | TRBV29-1 | SAHGDRGGGYT
TRBJ1-2 | TRBV12-3/TRBV12-4 | ASSLAGYGYT
TRBJ2-7 | TRBV6-2/TRBV6-3 | ASSPLYEQY
TRBJ2-1 | TRBV19 | ASSRYGGGKAYNEQF
TRBJ1-6 | TRBV5-8 | ASSPWTGDYNSPLH
TRBJ1-1 | TRBV6-5 | ASSYGGVNTEAF
TRBJ1-6 | TRBV3-1/TRBV3-2 | ASSRTDGRTPLH
TRBJ1-3 | TRBV19 | ASSRGTAGNTIY
TRBJ2-3 | TRBV6-5 | ASSYYTRTDTQY
TRBJ1-5 | TRBV7-9 | ASSPGRYNSNQPQH
TRBJ2-1 | TRBV18 | ASSPPYPGLADGEQF
TRBJ1-4 | TRBV3-1/TRBV3-2 | ASRPTGGLEKLF
TRBJ1-2 | TRBV12-5 | ASGWWWKTGELGGYT
TRBJ1-2 | TRBV2 | ASSETPNYGYT
TRBJ1-1 | TRBV30 | AWTSRYTEAF
TRBJ1-2 | TRBV3-1/TRBV3-2 | ASSRLGTGHYGYT
TRBJ1-2 | TRBV7-9 | ASSHRDRGNYGYT
TRBJ1-2 | TRBV16 | ASSQRDRGLYT
TRBJ1-1 | TRBV19 | ASSTSTGWPTEAF
TRBJ2-2 | TRBV5-1 | ASSQGAAGGPSGELF
TRBJ2-5 | TRBV11-2 | ASSRWPGEGIQY
TRBJ2-3 | TRBV4-1 | ASSQRGLAEPTSTDTQY
TRBJ1-4 | TRBV3-1/TRBV3-2 | ASSQMTATGLF
TRBJ1-2 | TRBV7-9 | ASGQGGSNYGYT
TRBJ1-1 | TRBV27 | ASSRDRPASTEAF
TRBJ2-5 | TRBV6-2/TRBV6-3 | ASSPTGPQETQY
TRBJ2-7 | TRBV7-9 | ASSLRREGYEQY
TRBJ1-1 | TRBV19 | ASSPRTRGAF
TRBJ1-2 | TRBV11-1 | ASSLESNYGYT
TRBJ1-2 | TRBV6-5 | ASSYGLEGDYGYT
TRBJ1-2 | TRBV3-1/TRBV3-2 | ASSHEGTGYT
TRBJ2-7 | TRBV11-2 | ASSLDRGPYEQY
TRBJ2-3 | TRBV7-9 | ASTKTGGSSTDTQY
TRBJ1-2 | TRBV7-9 | ASTLSLPFGYT
TRBJ2-7 | TRBV27 | ASSRRTGVYEQY
TRBJ1-2 | TRBV4-3 | ASSQTPQGEIGYT
TRBJ2-5 | TRBV5-1 | ASSLGTSRETQY
TRBJ1-5 | TRBV6-2/TRBV6-3 | ASSSTGTGRQPQH
TRBJ1-3 | TRBV7-9 | ASSALAGNTIY
TRBJ2-1 | TRBV28 | ASSLSRAWGNEQF
TRBJ2-7 | TRBV6-6 | ASSSETEGVYEQY
TRBJ1-1 | TRBV5-1 | ASSLDAGTEAF
TRBJ1-2 | TRBV4-2 | ASSQDHLRGYT
TRBJ2-3 | TRBV5-1 | ASSLASGGPLTDTQY
TRBJ2-3 | TRBV5-4 | ASSLGQRPSTDTQY
TRBJ2-5 | TRBV11-2 | ASSLGDRVGHETQY
TRBJ1-1 | TRBV6-5 | ASSQERPTNTEAF
TRBJ2-3 | TRBV6-5 | ASRSGTDTQY